This record looks at one T cell receptor (beta chain) sequence and its context. Libraries were prepared by immunoSEQ multiplex PCR; TCRdb keeps only in-frame clonotypes and omits some of them. This table has approximately 89,000 clones, 80% to 95% appearing once. This sample is drawn from a study of blood T cell repertoires in COVID-19. This receptor was taken from a woman aged 60 to 75 with active COVID-19. The sample taken for sequencing was peripheral blood.

The CDR3 here is CASSPDAGGTYEQYF. CDR3 bases: TGTGCCAGTAGCCCGGACGCGGGGGGAACCTACGAGCAGTACTTC. The genes are TRBV19 and TRBJ2-7; 8 nucleotides align to TRBD2. Unmatched junction bases numbered 9, after V lost 6 bases and J lost 2 bases. Germline assignment: CDR1 LNHDA and CDR2 SQIVND (reference sequence). The CDR3 sequence is 15 residues long.